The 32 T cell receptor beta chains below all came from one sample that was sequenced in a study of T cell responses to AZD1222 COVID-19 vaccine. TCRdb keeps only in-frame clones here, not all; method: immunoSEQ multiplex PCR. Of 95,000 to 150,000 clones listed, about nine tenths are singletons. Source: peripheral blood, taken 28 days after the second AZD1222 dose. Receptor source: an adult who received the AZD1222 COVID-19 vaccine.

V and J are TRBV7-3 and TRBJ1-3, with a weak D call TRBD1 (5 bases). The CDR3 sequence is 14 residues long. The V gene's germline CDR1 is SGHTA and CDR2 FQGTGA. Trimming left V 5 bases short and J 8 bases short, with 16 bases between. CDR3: CASSPGPPRDTIYF. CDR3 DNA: TGTGCCAGCAGCCCGGGACCTCCTCGGGACACCATATATTTT.

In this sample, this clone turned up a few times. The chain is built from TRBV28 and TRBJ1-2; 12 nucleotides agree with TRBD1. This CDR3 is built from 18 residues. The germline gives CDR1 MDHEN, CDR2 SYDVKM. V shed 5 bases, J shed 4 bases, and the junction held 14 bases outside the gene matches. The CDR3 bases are TGTGCCAGCAGTAGTACCGGGACAGGGGGCGCAGGGGGCTATGGCTACACCTTC. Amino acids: CASSSTGTGGAGGYGYTF.

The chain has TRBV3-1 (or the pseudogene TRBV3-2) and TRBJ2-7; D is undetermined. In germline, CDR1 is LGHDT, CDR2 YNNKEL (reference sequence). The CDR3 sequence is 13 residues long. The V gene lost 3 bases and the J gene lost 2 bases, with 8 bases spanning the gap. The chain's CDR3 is CASSHLSPYEQYF. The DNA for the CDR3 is TGTGCCAGCAGCCACTTAAGTCCCTACGAGCAGTACTTC.

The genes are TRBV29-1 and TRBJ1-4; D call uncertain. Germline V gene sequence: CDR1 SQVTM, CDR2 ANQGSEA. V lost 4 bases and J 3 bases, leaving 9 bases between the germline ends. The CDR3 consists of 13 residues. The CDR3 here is CSVGPQSNEKLFF. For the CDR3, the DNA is TGCAGCGTTGGGCCACAGTCTAATGAAAAACTGTTTTTT.

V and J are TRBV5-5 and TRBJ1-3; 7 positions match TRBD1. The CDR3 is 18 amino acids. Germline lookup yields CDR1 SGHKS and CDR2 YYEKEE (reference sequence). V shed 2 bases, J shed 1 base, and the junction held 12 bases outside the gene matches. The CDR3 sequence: CASSFPSGQGGSGNTIYF. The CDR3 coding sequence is TGTGCCAGCAGCTTCCCCAGTGGCCAGGGGGGATCTGGAAACACCATATATTTT.

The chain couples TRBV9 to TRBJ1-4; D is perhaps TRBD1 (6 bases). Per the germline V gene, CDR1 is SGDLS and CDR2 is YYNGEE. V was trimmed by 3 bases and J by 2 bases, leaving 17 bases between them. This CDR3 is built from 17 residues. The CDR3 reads CASSALGRGSTNEKLFF. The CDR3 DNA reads TGTGCCAGCAGCGCCTTAGGCAGGGGATCCACTAATGAAAAACTGTTTTTT.

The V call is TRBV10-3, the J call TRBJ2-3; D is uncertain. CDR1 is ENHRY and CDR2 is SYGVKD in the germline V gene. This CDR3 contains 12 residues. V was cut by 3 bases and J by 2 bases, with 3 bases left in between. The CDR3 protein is CAISDNTDTQYF. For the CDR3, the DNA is TGTGCCATCAGTGACAACACAGATACGCAGTATTTT.

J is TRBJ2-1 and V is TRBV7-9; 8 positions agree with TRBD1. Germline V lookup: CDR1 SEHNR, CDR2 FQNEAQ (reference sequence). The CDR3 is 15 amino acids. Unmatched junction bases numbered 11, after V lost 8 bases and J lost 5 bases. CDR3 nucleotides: TGTGCCAGCGGCCTAGGGACAGGCCGAAACAATGAGCAGTTCTTC. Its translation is CASGLGTGRNNEQFF.

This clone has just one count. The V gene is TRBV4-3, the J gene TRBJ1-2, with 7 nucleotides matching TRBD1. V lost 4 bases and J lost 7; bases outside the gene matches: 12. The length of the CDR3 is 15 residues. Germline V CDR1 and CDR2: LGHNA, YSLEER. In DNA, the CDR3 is TGCGCCAGCAGCCTAAACGACAGGGCTGTAGGTGGCTACACCTTC. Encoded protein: CASSLNDRAVGGYTF.

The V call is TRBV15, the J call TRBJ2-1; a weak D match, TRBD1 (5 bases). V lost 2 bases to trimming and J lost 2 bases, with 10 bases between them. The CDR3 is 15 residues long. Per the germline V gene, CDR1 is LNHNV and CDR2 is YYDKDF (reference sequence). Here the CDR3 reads CATSRRAGTYNEQFF. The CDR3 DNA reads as TGTGCCACCAGCAGACGGGCAGGGACCTACAATGAGCAGTTCTTC.

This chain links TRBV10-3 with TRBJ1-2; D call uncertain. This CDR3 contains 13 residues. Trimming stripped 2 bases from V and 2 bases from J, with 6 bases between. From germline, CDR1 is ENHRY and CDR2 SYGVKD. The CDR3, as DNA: TGTGCCATCAGTGAGGATAGGAACTATGGCTACACCTTC. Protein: CAISEDRNYGYTF.

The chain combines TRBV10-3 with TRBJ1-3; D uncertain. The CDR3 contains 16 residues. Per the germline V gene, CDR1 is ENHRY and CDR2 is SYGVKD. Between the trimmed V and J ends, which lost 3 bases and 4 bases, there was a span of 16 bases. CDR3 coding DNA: TGTGCCATCAGTGATTCGGGTTTAGCAGCCGGAAACACCATATATTTT. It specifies CAISDSGLAAGNTIYF.

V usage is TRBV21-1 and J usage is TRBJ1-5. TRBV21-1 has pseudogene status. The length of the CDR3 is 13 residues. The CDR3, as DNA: TGTGCCAGCTGCGGGCCCTGCAATCAGCCCCAGCATTTT. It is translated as CASCGPCNQPQHF.

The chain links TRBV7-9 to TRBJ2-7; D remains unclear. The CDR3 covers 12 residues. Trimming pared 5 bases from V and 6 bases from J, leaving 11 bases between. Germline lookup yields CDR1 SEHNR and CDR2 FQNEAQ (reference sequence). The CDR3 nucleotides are TGTGCCAGCAGCGTTTTTCATTCCGAGCAGTACTTC. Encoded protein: CASSVFHSEQYF.

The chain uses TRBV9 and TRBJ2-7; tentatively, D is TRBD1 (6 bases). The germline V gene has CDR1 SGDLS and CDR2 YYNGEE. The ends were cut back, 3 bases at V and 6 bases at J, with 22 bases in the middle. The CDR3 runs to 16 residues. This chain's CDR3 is CASSGAQGTELSEQYF. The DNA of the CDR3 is TGTGCCAGCAGCGGAGCACAGGGTACCGAGCTCTCCGAGCAGTACTTC.

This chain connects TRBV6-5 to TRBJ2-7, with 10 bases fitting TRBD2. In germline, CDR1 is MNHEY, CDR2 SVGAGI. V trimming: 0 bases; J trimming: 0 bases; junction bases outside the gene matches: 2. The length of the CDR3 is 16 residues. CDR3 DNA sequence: TGTGCCAGCAGTTACTCGCTAGCGGGGGTCTCCTACGAGCAGTACTTC. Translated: CASSYSLAGVSYEQYF.

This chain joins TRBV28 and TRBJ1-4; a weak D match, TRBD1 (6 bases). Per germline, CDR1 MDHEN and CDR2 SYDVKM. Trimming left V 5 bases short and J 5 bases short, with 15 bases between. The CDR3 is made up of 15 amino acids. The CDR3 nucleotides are TGTGCCAGCAGTCCCGCGGGGGGGCGAAATGAAAAACTGTTTTTT. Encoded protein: CASSPAGGRNEKLFF.

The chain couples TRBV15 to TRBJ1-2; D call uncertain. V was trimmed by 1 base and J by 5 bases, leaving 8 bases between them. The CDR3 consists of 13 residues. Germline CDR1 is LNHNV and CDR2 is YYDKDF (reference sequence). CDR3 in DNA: TGTGCCACCAGCAGAGGGAACTCTTATGGCTACACCTTC. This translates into CATSRGNSYGYTF.

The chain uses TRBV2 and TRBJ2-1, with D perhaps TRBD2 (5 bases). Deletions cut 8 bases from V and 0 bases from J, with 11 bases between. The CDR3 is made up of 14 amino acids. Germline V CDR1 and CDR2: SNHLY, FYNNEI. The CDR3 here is CASGRGNSYNEQFF. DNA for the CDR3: TGTGCCAGCGGCCGGGGAAACTCCTACAATGAGCAGTTCTTC. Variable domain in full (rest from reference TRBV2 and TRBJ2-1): EPEVTQTPSHQVTQMGQEVILRCVPISNHLYFYWYRQILGQKVEFLVSFYNNEISEKSEIFDDQFSVERPDGSNFTLKIRSTKLEDSAMYFCASGRGNSYNEQFFGPGTRLTVL.

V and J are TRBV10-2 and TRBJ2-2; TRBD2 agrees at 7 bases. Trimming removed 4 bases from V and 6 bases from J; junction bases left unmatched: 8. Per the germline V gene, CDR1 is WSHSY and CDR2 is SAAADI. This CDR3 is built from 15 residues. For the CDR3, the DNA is TGCGCCAGCAGTGCTTTCGAGCGGGGCGCCGGGGAGCTGTTTTTT. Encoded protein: CASSAFERGAGELFF.

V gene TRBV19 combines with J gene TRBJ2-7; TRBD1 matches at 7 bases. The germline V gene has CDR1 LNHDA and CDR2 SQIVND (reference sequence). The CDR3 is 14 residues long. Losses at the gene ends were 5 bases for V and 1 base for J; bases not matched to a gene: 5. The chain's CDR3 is CASSSGTASYEQYF. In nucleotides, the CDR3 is TGTGCCAGTAGTTCCGGGACAGCTTCCTACGAGCAGTACTTC.

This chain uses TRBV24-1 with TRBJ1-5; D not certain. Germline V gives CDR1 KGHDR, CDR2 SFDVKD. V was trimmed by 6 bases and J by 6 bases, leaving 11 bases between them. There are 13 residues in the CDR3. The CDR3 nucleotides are TGTGCCACCAGTATCGGCTGGAGTCAGCCCCAGCATTTT. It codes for CATSIGWSQPQHF.

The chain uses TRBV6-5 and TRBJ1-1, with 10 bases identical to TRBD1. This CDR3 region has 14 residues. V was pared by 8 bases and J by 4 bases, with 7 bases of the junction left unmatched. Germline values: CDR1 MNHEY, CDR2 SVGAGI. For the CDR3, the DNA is TGTGCCAGCGTCCGGGACAGGGGTGTCACTGAAGCTTTCTTT. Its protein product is CASVRDRGVTEAFF.

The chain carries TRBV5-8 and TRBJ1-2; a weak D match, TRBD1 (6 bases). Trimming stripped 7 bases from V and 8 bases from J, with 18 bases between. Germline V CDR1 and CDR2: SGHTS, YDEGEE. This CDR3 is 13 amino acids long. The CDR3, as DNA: TGTGCCAGCGCGGTACGGGGGCGCGGGGGCTACACCTTC. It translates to CASAVRGRGGYTF.

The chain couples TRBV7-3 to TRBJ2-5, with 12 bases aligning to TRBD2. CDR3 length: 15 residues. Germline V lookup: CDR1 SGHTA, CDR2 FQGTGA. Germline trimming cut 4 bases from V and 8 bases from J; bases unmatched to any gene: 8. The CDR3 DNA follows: TGTGCCAGCAGCTCCGGACTAGCGGGGACATCCACCCAGTACTTC. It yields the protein CASSSGLAGTSTQYF.

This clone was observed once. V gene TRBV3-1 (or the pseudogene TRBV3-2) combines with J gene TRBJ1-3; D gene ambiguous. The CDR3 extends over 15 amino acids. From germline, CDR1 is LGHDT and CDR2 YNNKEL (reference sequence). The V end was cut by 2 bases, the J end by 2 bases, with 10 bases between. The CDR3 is CASSQSLTPGNTIYF. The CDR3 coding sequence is TGTGCCAGCAGCCAAAGTCTGACACCTGGAAACACCATATATTTT.

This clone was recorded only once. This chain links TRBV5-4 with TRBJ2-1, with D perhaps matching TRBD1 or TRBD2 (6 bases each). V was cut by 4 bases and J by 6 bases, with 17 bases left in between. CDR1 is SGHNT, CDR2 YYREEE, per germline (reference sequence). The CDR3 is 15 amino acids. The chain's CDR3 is CASSTTRGGSNEQFF. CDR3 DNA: TGTGCCAGCAGCACGACTAGAGGGGGGTCCAATGAGCAGTTCTTC.

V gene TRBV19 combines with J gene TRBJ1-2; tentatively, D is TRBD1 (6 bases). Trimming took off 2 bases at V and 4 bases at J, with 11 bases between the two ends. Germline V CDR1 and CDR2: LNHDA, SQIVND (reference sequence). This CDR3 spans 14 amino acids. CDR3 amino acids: CASSISAGAYGYTF. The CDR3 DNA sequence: TGTGCCAGTAGTATATCAGCAGGGGCCTATGGCTACACCTTC.

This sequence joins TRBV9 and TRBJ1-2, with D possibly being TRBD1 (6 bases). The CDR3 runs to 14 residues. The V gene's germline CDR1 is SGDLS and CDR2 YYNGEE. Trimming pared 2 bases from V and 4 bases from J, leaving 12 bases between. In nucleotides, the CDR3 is TGTGCCAGCAGCGTCTTGGACAGATTCTATGGCTACACCTTC. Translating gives CASSVLDRFYGYTF.

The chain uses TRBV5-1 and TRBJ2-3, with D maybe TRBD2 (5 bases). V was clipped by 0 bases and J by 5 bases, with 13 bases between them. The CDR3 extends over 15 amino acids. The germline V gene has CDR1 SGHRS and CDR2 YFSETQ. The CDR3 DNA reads TGCGCCAGCAGCTTGGTTAGCGTCAGTAGAGATACGCAGTATTTT. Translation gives CASSLVSVSRDTQYF.

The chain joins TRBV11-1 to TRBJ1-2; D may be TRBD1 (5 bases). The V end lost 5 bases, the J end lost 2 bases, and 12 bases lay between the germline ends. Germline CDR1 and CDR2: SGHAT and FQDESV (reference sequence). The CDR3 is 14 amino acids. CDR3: CASSSRDGNYGYTF. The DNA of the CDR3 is TGTGCCAGCAGCAGCCGGGACGGAAACTATGGCTACACCTTC. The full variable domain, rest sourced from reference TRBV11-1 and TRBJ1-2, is EAEVAQSPRYKITEKSQAVAFWCDPISGHATLYWYRQILGQGPELLVQFQDESVVDDSQLPKDRFSAERLKGVDSTLKIQPAELGDSAMYLCASSSRDGNYGYTFGSGTRLTVV.

CDR3 nucleotides: TGTGCCAGCACCTTGACAGGGAATAATGAAAAACTGTTTTTT. Its protein is CASTLTGNNEKLFF. This chain uses TRBV6-5 with TRBJ1-4, with 7 bases that match TRBD1. The V and J ends lost 7 bases and 4 bases, in that order; junction bases with no gene match: 6. Germline loops: CDR1 MNHEY, CDR2 SVGAGI. This CDR3 has 14 amino acids.